The 15 T cell receptor beta chains below all came from one sample that was sequenced in a study of T cell repertoires in cytomegalovirus infection. MiXCR was run by TCRdb on the reads, yielding one entry per CDR3 protein. The table lists 600,000 to 800,000 distinct CDR3 sequences, approximately 24% of them singletons. Sequencing was carried out using CD8+ T cells from PBMCs. These TCRs come from a human donor in good health (CMV status not recorded). Some clones in this sample may be carry-over from other donors' samples.

The V call is TRBV6-4, the J call TRBJ2-3, with D perhaps TRBD2 (6 bases). The CDR3 is 13 amino acids. V lost 0 bases to trimming and J lost 5 bases, with 6 bases between them. Germline assignment: CDR1 MRHNA and CDR2 SNTAGT. This CDR3 is CASSDSGLDTQYF. The CDR3 DNA follows: TGTGCCAGCAGTGACTCGGGACTAGATACGCAGTATTTT.

This clonotype was recorded a few times. The chain couples TRBV7-9 to TRBJ2-7, with TRBD2 matching 13 bases. The CDR3 runs to 18 residues. The germline V gene encodes CDR1 SEHNR and CDR2 FQNEAQ (reference sequence). Germline trimming cut 0 bases from V and 6 bases from J; bases unmatched to any gene: 11. The DNA for the CDR3 is TGTGCCAGCAGCTTAGCGAAAACTAGCGGGGGGGACAACGGCGAGCAGTACGTC. Its protein is CASSLAKTSGGDNGEQYV.

This sequence joins TRBV15 and TRBJ1-1; D remains unclear. Between the trimmed V and J ends, which lost 0 bases and 0 bases, there was a span of 8 bases. Germline V gene data show CDR1 as LNHNV and CDR2 as YYDKDF (reference sequence). The CDR3 runs to 15 residues. The CDR3 DNA reads as TGTGCCACCAGCAGAGATCGTCAGGTGAACACTGAAGCTTTCTTT. Translating gives CATSRDRQVNTEAFF.

This clonotype showed up many times. The CDR3 nucleotides are TGTGCCAGCAGCCCCCTAGTTGGCAGCCACTACGAGCAGTACTTC. This translates into CASSPLVGSHYEQYF. The rearrangement uses TRBV7-6 and TRBJ2-7; D remains ambiguous. This CDR3 spans 15 amino acids. V shed 5 bases and J shed 3 bases, with 17 bases lying between them. The V gene's germline CDR1 is SGHVS and CDR2 FNYEAQ.

This clonotype has only a few counts. V and J are TRBV6-6 and TRBJ1-1; D might be TRBD1 (6 bases). The CDR3 contains 12 residues. V shed 2 bases and J shed 7 bases, with 8 bases lying between them. Germline V gene data show CDR1 as MNHNY and CDR2 as SVGAGI (reference sequence). CDR3 in amino acids: CASSYIRGEAFF. DNA of the CDR3: TGTGCCAGCAGTTACATCAGGGGTGAAGCTTTCTTT.

This chain connects TRBV5-8 to TRBJ2-5; D is unresolved. Trimming took off 9 bases at V and 5 bases at J, with 11 bases between the two ends. The CDR3 is 11 residues long. From germline, CDR1 is SGHTS and CDR2 YDEGEE. Written as DNA, the CDR3 is TGTGCCATGATCCCCGGGGAGACCCAGTACTTC. It translates to CAMIPGETQYF.

This clonotype was observed a handful of times. The CDR3 here is CAIGRTAPAGELFF. The DNA for the CDR3 is TGTGCGATCGGGAGGACCGCTCCGGCCGGGGAGCTGTTTTTT. This chain joins TRBV27 and TRBJ2-2; 7 nucleotides align to TRBD2. CDR3 size: 14 residues. Germline V gene sequence: CDR1 MNHEY, CDR2 SMNVEV (reference sequence).

In its sample, this clonotype was seen a few times. This chain uses TRBV11-2 with TRBJ1-3; TRBD1 is a possible D gene (5 bases). The germline V gene encodes CDR1 SGHAT and CDR2 FQNNGV. The CDR3 covers 19 residues. Trimming stripped 5 bases from V and 4 bases from J, with 27 bases between. The CDR3 coding sequence is TGTGCCAGCAGCCCATCCGGGACCGACTTACCTTTGGGAGGAAACACCATATATTTT. This sequence encodes CASSPSGTDLPLGGNTIYF.

This chain uses TRBV28 with TRBJ2-5; possible D gene TRBD1, 6 bases. This CDR3 contains 15 residues. The V gene lost 5 bases and the J gene lost 1 base, with 14 bases spanning the gap. From germline, CDR1 is MDHEN and CDR2 SYDVKM. This chain's CDR3 is CASSLLLRGQETQYF. The CDR3 nucleotides read TGTGCCAGCAGTCTCCTCCTCAGGGGCCAAGAGACCCAGTACTTC.

In this sample, this clonotype turned up a few times. The chain couples TRBV25-1 to TRBJ1-2, with D uncertain. The CDR3 sequence is 14 residues long. The ends were cut back, 7 bases at V and 5 bases at J, with 17 bases in the middle. Per the germline V gene, CDR1 is MGHDK and CDR2 is SYGVNS. This chain's CDR3 is CASIDRESPYGYTF. In DNA, the CDR3 is TGTGCCAGCATTGACCGGGAGTCCCCTTATGGCTACACCTTC.

The V gene is TRBV28, the J gene TRBJ1-2; perhaps TRBD1 as D (6 bases). V was trimmed by 5 bases and J by 3 bases, leaving 13 bases between them. The CDR3 has 14 residues. Germline assignment: CDR1 MDHEN and CDR2 SYDVKM. The CDR3 is CASSLPGTYYGYTF. CDR3 nucleotide sequence: TGTGCCAGCAGTCTCCCCGGGACATACTATGGCTACACCTTC.

This clonotype was seen at least ten times. The rearrangement links TRBV28 to TRBJ2-3, with D perhaps TRBD1 or TRBD2 (6 bases each). Germline V gene sequence: CDR1 MDHEN, CDR2 SYDVKM. V was pared by 2 bases and J by 0 bases, with 15 bases between. The CDR3 length is 17 residues. The CDR3 loop reads CASSLPFGGTSTDTQYF. The CDR3 bases are TGTGCCAGCAGTTTACCTTTCGGGGGCACTAGCACAGATACGCAGTATTTT.

This chain joins TRBV25-1 and TRBJ2-7; TRBD2 agrees at 7 bases. The junction had 7 bases not matched to a gene; V was cut back by 11 bases and J by 6 bases. The CDR3 sequence is 11 residues long. Germline V gene data show CDR1 as MGHDK and CDR2 as SYGVNS. CDR3 region: CASAAGVEQYV. For the CDR3, the DNA is TGTGCCTCGGCGGCGGGGGTCGAGCAGTACGTC.

At least ten counts were recorded for this clonotype. J is TRBJ1-2 and V is TRBV12-3 or TRBV12-4; 7 positions agree with TRBD1. The CDR3 sequence is 12 residues long. J gave up 4 bases and V 5 bases, and 1 base lay outside the gene matches. CDR3 DNA: TGTGCCAGCAGTGGGACAGCCTATGGCTACACCTTC. Protein sequence: CASSGTAYGYTF.

This clonotype has at least ten counts. V and J are TRBV29-1 and TRBJ2-1; 14 nucleotides align to TRBD2. The CDR3 runs to 15 residues. V lost 1 base and J lost 8; bases outside the gene matches: 4. Germline V gene data show CDR1 as SQVTM and CDR2 as ANQGSEA. CDR3 loop: CSVEGGLAGVYEQFF. Written as DNA, the CDR3 is TGCAGCGTTGAAGGGGGACTAGCGGGGGTGTATGAGCAGTTCTTC.